In its sample, the clone carrying this T cell receptor (beta chain) was seen many times. Antigen: not known. This entry comes from a study of post-analysis software for immune sequencing data. General study findings and limits: Compared against controls, patients with multiple sclerosis displayed significantly lower normalized Chao1 diversity. Patients had higher frequencies than controls of roughly 5 TRBV segments, including TRBV5-6, TRBV5-1 and TRBV20-1. Those samples that were prepared in the same batch co-clustered strongly by F measure.

Built from TCR beta cDNA, the libraries had unique molecular identifiers in them. TCRdb re-called the PCR reads through MiXCR, storing one row per CDR3 protein. The sample has about 260,000 distinct CDR3 sequences, 36% seen once; the top ten hold less than 6%. This CDR3 has 13 residues. Trimming shortened V by 6 bases and J by 6 bases, and 14 bases separated the two germline ends. J is TRBJ1-2 and V is TRBV12-3 or TRBV12-4; tentatively, D is TRBD1 (5 bases). This receptor was identified in a girl aged 5-17 years with multiple sclerosis. The sample was blood. CDR3 sequence (DNA): TGTGCCAGCAGCCCGGGGCGCGGAGATGGCTACACCTTC. It encodes CASSPGRGDGYTF.